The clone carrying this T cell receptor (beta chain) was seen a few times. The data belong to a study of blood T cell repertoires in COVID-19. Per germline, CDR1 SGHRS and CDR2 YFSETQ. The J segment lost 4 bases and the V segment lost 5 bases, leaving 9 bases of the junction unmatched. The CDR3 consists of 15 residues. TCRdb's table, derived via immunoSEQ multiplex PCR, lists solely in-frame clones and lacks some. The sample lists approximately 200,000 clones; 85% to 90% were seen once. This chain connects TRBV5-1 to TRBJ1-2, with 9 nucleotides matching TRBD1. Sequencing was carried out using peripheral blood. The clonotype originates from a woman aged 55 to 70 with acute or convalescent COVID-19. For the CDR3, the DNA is TGCGCCAGCAGTTCCACAGGGGGCAACGGCTATGGCTACACCTTC. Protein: CASSSTGGNGYGYTF.